This T cell receptor beta chain was documented in a study of T-cell memory formation after mild COVID-19. Overall study findings and caveats: Later expanders leaned toward CD4+, whereas clones contracting from day 15 to 85 were balanced CD4/CD8. For contracting clones, CD4+ ones sat mainly in CM and EM, CD8+ in EMRA.

TCRdb recomputed calls from the 5' RACE reads with MiXCR, one row per CDR3 protein. The sample consists of hundreds of thousands of distinct CDR3 sequences, around 27% of them appearing once. As to this clonotype: What it binds is not known.

Sequences were obtained from PBMCs or a T cell subset sorted from them (not recorded which). This TCR was recovered from an adult woman who had mild COVID-19 (a few samples of this study predate the infection). Cell type and time point are not known.

The CDR3 reads CASSFKAGYTEAFF. The CDR3 coding sequence is TGTGCCAGCAGCTTCAAGGCAGGGTACACTGAAGCTTTCTTT. The chain has TRBV7-9 and TRBJ1-1; TRBD1 is a possible D gene (5 bases). Germline CDR1 and CDR2: SEHNR and FQNEAQ (reference sequence). V was cut by 3 bases and J by 3 bases, with 11 bases left in between. CDR3 length: 14 residues.